The T cell receptor beta chain described here comes from a study of T cell responses to AZD1222 COVID-19 vaccine. Study at large: Some second doses came at about 4 weeks and others at about 12 weeks; these were pooled. Notes on the study in general: Mostly white British, mostly female donors; authors suggested clonal diversity may be underestimated. Sampling captured repertoires only after the peak T cell response.

Libraries were prepared by immunoSEQ multiplex PCR; TCRdb keeps only in-frame clonotypes and omits some of them. The sample contains 100,000 to 150,000 clones, about nine tenths of which appear only once. On this clone: Its target is not known.

Sample: peripheral blood, taken on day 0 of AZD1222 vaccination. The TCR originated in an adult in good health.

The CDR3 region is CASSSGLAGGMEYF. DNA of the CDR3: TGTGCCAGCAGCTCGGGACTAGCGGGGGGAATGGAGTACTTC. This chain connects TRBV11-1 to TRBJ2-7; 15 bases match TRBD2. Trimming removed 4 bases from V and 11 bases from J; junction bases left unmatched: 6. This CDR3 spans 14 amino acids. The germline V gene has CDR1 SGHAT and CDR2 FQDESV (reference sequence).